The 20 T cell receptor beta chains given below trace back to one sample, sequenced in a study of T cell responses to AZD1222 COVID-19 vaccine. The assay was immunoSEQ multiplex PCR, and TCRdb's table has in-frame clones only and misses some. The sample lists over 150,000 clones; around 90% were seen once. Source: peripheral blood, taken on day 0 of AZD1222 vaccination. These receptor sequences come from an adult in good health.

The chain has TRBV19 and TRBJ2-7; TRBD1 is a possible D gene (5 bases). V shed 5 bases and J shed 0 bases, with 23 bases lying between them. This CDR3 comprises 18 residues. Germline V gene sequence: CDR1 LNHDA, CDR2 SQIVND (reference sequence). This chain's CDR3 is CASSPSRTRQVGSYEQYF. The CDR3 DNA follows: TGTGCCAGTAGTCCGAGTCGGACACGCCAGGTGGGCTCCTACGAGCAGTACTTC.

The chain joins TRBV5-4 to TRBJ1-2, with 10 bases aligning to TRBD1. With V trimmed by 2 bases and J by 6 bases, 1 base remained unmatched. The CDR3 is 13 amino acids. Germline V gene data show CDR1 as SGHNT and CDR2 as YYREEE (reference sequence). CDR3 region: CASSFGQGDGYTF. CDR3 bases: TGTGCCAGCAGCTTCGGACAGGGGGATGGCTACACCTTC.

The chain has TRBV7-9 and TRBJ2-1; D is unresolved. Germline CDR1 and CDR2: SEHNR and FQNEAQ (reference sequence). The CDR3 totals 13 residues. Trimming left V 5 bases short and J 5 bases short, with 10 bases between. The CDR3 here is CASSPRRDNEQFF. In nucleotides, the CDR3 is TGTGCCAGCAGCCCTAGAAGGGACAATGAGCAGTTCTTC.

As DNA, the CDR3 is TGTGCCAGCAGCCCCGCGGGAAGGAGGAGGACCGGGGAGCTGTTTTTT. Translation: CASSPAGRRRTGELFF. The chain is built from TRBV7-6 and TRBJ2-2; the D gene is possibly TRBD2 (6 bases). From germline, CDR1 is SGHVS and CDR2 FNYEAQ. The CDR3 loop spans 16 amino acids. The V end lost 5 bases, the J end lost 5 bases, and 18 bases lay between the germline ends. Full variable domain (remainder filled in from reference TRBV7-6 and TRBJ2-2): GAGVSQSPRYKVTKRGQDVALRCDPISGHVSLYWYRQALGQGPEFLTYFNYEAQQDKSGLPNDRFSAERPEGSISTLTIQRTEQRDSAMYRCASSPAGRRRTGELFFGEGSRLTVL.

The V call is TRBV7-3, the J call TRBJ1-1; a possible D gene is TRBD1 (5 bases). The germline CDR1 and CDR2 sequences are SGHTA and FQGTGA. This CDR3 comprises 18 residues. V lost 3 bases to trimming and J lost 2 bases, with 22 bases between them. Here the CDR3 DNA reads TGTGCCAGCAGCTTCAACACCGTTGGGGACGGCTTTAACACTGAAGCTTTCTTT. It codes for CASSFNTVGDGFNTEAFF.

This chain connects TRBV7-9 to TRBJ1-3; no clear D. The V and J ends lost 0 bases and 6 bases respectively, with 6 bases between them. Looked up from germline, CDR1 is SEHNR and CDR2 is FQNEAQ (reference sequence). The CDR3 consists of 13 residues. The CDR3 nucleotides are TGTGCCAGCAGCTTAGCGAGTTTAAACACCATATATTTT. Translated, it gives CASSLASLNTIYF.

The chain uses TRBV6-5 and TRBJ1-2; 7 nucleotides agree with TRBD1. CDR1 and CDR2 (germline): MNHEY, SVGAGI. The CDR3 has 13 residues. V lost 6 bases to trimming and J lost 8 bases; unmatched junction nucleotides: 9. CDR3 amino acids: CASRRGTAEGYTF. In DNA form, the CDR3 reads TGTGCCAGCAGAAGAGGGACAGCGGAAGGCTACACCTTC.

V is TRBV4-3 and J is TRBJ2-6; D remains unclear. V was shortened by 3 bases and J by 0 bases, with 3 bases between the two germline ends. Looked up from germline, CDR1 is LGHNA and CDR2 is YSLEER. CDR3 length: 14 amino acids. The CDR3 here is CASSQNSGANVLTF. CDR3 bases: TGCGCCAGCAGCCAGAACTCTGGGGCCAACGTCCTGACTTTC.

V is TRBV19 and J is TRBJ2-7; 9 positions match TRBD1. V dropped 3 bases and J dropped 1; count of bases not matched to a gene: 4. CDR1 is LNHDA, CDR2 SQIVND, per germline (reference sequence). The CDR3 contains 15 residues. The CDR3 DNA sequence: TGTGCCAGTAGTATGGGGACAGGGCATTCCTACGAGCAGTACTTC. Its translation is CASSMGTGHSYEQYF.

The chain uses TRBV19 and TRBJ1-2; TRBD1 agrees at 7 bases. Germline assignment: CDR1 LNHDA and CDR2 SQIVND (reference sequence). The ends lost 4 bases at V and 6 bases at J; junction bases unmatched: 8. The length of the CDR3 is 14 residues. CDR3 coding DNA: TGTGCCAGTAGTACGGGACAGCCACTGCATGGCTACACCTTC. It encodes CASSTGQPLHGYTF.

The chain joins TRBV29-1 to TRBJ2-1, with 10 bases fitting TRBD2. The V gene's germline CDR1 is SQVTM and CDR2 ANQGSEA. There are 15 residues in the CDR3. Trimming took 4 bases from V and 5 from J; bases not matched to a gene: 8. The CDR3 sequence: CSVGAGLAEHNEQFF. DNA for the CDR3: TGCAGCGTTGGGGCCGGACTAGCGGAGCACAATGAGCAGTTCTTC.

The CDR3 spells CASSPGQGLYEQYF. The CDR3 DNA reads as TGCGCCAGCAGCCCGGGACAGGGCCTCTACGAGCAGTACTTC. V gene TRBV4-3 combines with J gene TRBJ2-7; the match to TRBD1 covers 9 bases. Germline trimming cut 4 bases from V and 3 bases from J; bases unmatched to any gene: 4. CDR3 length: 14 amino acids. CDR1 LGHNA and CDR2 YSLEER come from the germline V gene.

CDR3 sequence (DNA): TGTGCCAGCATCCCTTATGAGGGGATAGCTAACTATGGCTACACCTTC. It codes for CASIPYEGIANYGYTF. This chain links TRBV28 with TRBJ1-2; D is perhaps TRBD1 (5 bases). CDR3 length: 16 amino acids. CDR1 is MDHEN and CDR2 is SYDVKM in the germline V gene. Deletions cut 7 bases from V and 0 bases from J, with 18 bases between.

This clone was seen a single time. The CDR3 DNA reads as TGTGCCAGCAAGGGCAGCACAGATACGCAGTATTTT. The encoded protein is CASKGSTDTQYF. V and J are TRBV6-5 and TRBJ2-3; D not resolved. V lost 7 bases to trimming and J lost 0 bases, with 5 bases between them. Germline V gene data show CDR1 as MNHEY and CDR2 as SVGAGI. The CDR3 runs 12 residues.

The chain combines TRBV27 with TRBJ1-2; possibly TRBD1 for D (5 bases). The CDR3 totals 16 residues. In germline, CDR1 is MNHEY, CDR2 SMNVEV (reference sequence). The V gene lost 1 base and the J gene lost 6 bases, with 18 bases spanning the gap. CDR3 sequence reads: CASSLFGAPNYHGYTF. As DNA, the CDR3 is TGTGCCAGCAGTTTATTCGGGGCACCTAACTACCATGGCTACACCTTC.

V and J are TRBV25-1 and TRBJ1-6; 9 bases line up with TRBD1. The CDR3 is made up of 14 amino acids. V shed 6 bases and J 8 bases; nucleotides not matched to a gene: 5. Germline assignment: CDR1 MGHDK and CDR2 SYGVNS. This CDR3 reads CASRGGQGDSPLHF. CDR3 in DNA: TGTGCCAGCAGAGGGGGACAGGGAGATTCACCCCTCCACTTT.

This chain links TRBV7-9 with TRBJ1-4; unclear D gene. The CDR3 covers 16 residues. Germline CDR1 is SEHNR and CDR2 is FQNEAQ (reference sequence). The V end was cut by 1 base, the J end by 3 bases, with 12 bases between. The CDR3 spells CASSLVAGSANEKLFF. As DNA, the CDR3 is TGTGCCAGCAGCTTAGTGGCCGGGTCGGCTAATGAAAAACTGTTTTTT.

This chain joins TRBV4-2 and TRBJ2-2, with 8 nucleotides matching TRBD2. The CDR3 consists of 15 residues. Germline loops: CDR1 LGHNA, CDR2 YNFKEQ. With 4 bases clipped from V and 4 bases from J, the junction kept 5 bases outside the gene matches. The CDR3 coding sequence is TGTGCCAGCAGCCTCAAGCGGGGGAGCACCGGGGAGCTGTTTTTT. This sequence encodes CASSLKRGSTGELFF.

The V and J genes are TRBV5-6 and TRBJ2-3; D remains ambiguous. CDR1 SGHDT and CDR2 YYEEEE come from the germline V gene. The V gene lost 4 bases and the J gene lost 9 bases, with 12 bases spanning the gap. The CDR3 loop spans 12 amino acids. CDR3: CASSPQTGTQYF. In DNA, the CDR3 is TGTGCCAGCAGCCCGCAGACTGGGACGCAGTATTTT.

The chain uses TRBV5-4 and TRBJ2-1; 10 bases line up with TRBD2. CDR1 is SGHNT and CDR2 is YYREEE in the germline V gene (reference sequence). The CDR3 consists of 15 residues. V was clipped by 1 base and J by 5 bases; unmatched bases: 3. DNA for the CDR3: TGTGCCAGCAGCTTGAAGCGGGAGGGCCACAATGAGCAGTTCTTC. It yields the protein CASSLKREGHNEQFF.